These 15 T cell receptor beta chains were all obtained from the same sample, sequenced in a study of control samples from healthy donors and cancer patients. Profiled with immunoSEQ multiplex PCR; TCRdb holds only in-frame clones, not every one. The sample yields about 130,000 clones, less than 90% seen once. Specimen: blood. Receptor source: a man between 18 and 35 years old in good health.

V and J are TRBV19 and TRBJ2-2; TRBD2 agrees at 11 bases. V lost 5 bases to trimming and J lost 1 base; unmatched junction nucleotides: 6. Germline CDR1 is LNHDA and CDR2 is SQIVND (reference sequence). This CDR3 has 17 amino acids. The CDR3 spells CASSAYGTSGNTGELFF. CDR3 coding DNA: TGTGCCAGTAGTGCATACGGGACTAGCGGGAACACCGGGGAGCTGTTTTTT. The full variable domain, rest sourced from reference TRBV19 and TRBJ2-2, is DGGITQSPKYLFRKEGQNVTLSCEQNLNHDAMYWYRQDPGQGLRLIYYSQIVNDFQKGDIAEGYSVSREKKESFPLTVTSAQKNPTAFYLCASSAYGTSGNTGELFFGEGSRLTVL.

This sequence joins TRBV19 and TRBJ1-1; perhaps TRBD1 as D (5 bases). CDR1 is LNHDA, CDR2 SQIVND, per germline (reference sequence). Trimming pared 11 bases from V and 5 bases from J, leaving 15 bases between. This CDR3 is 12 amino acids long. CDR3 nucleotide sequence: TGTGCCTGTAAGTCAGGGTTAACTGAAGCTTTCTTT. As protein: CACKSGLTEAFF.

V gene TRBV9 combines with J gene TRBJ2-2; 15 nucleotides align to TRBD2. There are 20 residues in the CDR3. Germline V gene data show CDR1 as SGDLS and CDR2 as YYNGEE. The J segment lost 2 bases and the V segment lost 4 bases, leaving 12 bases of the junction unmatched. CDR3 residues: CASSFRSGLAGGPNTGELFF. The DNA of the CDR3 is TGTGCCAGCAGCTTCCGGTCGGGACTAGCGGGAGGACCTAACACCGGGGAGCTGTTTTTT.

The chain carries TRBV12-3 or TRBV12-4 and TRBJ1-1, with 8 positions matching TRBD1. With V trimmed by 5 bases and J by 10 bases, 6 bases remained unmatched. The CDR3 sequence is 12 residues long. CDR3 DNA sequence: TGTGCCAGCAGTCGCGCCAGGGGGCGAGCTTTCTTT. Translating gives CASSRARGRAFF.

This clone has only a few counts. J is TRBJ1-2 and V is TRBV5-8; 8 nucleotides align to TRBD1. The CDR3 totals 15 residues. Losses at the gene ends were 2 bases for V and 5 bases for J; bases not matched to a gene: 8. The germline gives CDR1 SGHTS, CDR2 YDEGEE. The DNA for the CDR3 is TGTGCCAGCAGCTTAGGACAGGGAGGAGGTTATGGCTACACCTTC. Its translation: CASSLGQGGGYGYTF.

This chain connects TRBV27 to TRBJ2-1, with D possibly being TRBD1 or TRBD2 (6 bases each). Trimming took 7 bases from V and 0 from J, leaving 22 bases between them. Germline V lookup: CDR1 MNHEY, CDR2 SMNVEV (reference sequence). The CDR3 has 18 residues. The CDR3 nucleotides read TGTGCCAGCAATCCGGGACTCTTTCAAGGGGGCTCCTACAATGAGCAGTTCTTC. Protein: CASNPGLFQGGSYNEQFF.

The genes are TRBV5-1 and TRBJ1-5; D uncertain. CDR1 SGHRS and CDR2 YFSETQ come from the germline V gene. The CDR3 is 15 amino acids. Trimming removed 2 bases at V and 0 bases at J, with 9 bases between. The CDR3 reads CASSLEAGSNQPQHF. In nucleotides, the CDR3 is TGCGCCAGCAGCTTAGAGGCAGGTAGCAATCAGCCCCAGCATTTT.

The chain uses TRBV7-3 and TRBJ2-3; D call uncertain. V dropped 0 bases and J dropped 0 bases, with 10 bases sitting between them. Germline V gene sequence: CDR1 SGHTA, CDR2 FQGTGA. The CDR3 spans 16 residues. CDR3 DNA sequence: TGTGCCAGCAGCTTAACGGGATCCTCAAGCACAGATACGCAGTATTTT. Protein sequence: CASSLTGSSSTDTQYF. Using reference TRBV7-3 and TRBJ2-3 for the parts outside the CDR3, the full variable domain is GAGVSQTPSNKVTEKGKYVELRCDPISGHTALYWYRQSLGQGPEFLIYFQGTGAADDSGLPNDRFFAVRPEGSVSTLKIQRTERGDSAVYLCASSLTGSSSTDTQYFGPGTRLTVL.

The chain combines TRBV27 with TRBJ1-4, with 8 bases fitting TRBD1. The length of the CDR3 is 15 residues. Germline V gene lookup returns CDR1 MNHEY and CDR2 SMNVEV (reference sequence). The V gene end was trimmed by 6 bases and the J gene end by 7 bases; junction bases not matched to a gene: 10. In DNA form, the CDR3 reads TGTGCCAGCAGAGCACCTGGACAGGGAATTGAAAAACTGTTTTTT. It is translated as CASRAPGQGIEKLFF.

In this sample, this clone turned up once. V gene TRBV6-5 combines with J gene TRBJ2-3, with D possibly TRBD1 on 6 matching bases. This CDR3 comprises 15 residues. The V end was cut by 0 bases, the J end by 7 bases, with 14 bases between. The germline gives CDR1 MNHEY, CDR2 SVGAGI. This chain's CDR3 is CASSYSPQGINTQYF. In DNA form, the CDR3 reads TGTGCCAGCAGTTACTCGCCACAGGGAATAAATACGCAGTATTTT.

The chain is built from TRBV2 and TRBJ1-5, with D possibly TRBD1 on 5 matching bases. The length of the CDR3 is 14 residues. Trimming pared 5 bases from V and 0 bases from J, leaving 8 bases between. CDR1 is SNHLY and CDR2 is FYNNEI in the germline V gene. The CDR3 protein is CASSRDGSNQPQHF. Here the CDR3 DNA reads TGTGCCAGCAGTAGGGACGGTAGCAATCAGCCCCAGCATTTT. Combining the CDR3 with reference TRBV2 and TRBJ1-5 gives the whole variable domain EPEVTQTPSHQVTQMGQEVILRCVPISNHLYFYWYRQILGQKVEFLVSFYNNEISEKSEIFDDQFSVERPDGSNFTLKIRSTKLEDSAMYFCASSRDGSNQPQHFGDGTRLSIL.

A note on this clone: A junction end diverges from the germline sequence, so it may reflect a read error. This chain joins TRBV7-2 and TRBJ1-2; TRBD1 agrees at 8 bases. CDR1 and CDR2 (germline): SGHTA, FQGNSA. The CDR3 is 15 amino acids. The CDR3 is CASSLAGGADYGYTF. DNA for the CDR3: TGTGCCAGCAGCCTAGCAGGGGGCGCCGACTATGGCTACACCTTC.

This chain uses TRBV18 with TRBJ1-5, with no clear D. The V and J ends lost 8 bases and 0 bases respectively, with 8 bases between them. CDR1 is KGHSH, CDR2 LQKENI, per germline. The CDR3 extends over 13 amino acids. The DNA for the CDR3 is TGTGCCAGCGTTGAGCATAGCAATCAGCCCCAGCATTTT. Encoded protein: CASVEHSNQPQHF.

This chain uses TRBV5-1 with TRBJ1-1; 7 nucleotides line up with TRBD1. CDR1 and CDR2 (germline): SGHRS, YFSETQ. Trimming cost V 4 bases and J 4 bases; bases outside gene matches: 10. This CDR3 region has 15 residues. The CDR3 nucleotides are TGCGCCAGCAGCCCAGCACAGGGGTTGGTCACTGAAGCTTTCTTT. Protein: CASSPAQGLVTEAFF.

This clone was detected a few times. CDR3 residues: CASSSTLGSNEQFF. As DNA, the CDR3 is TGCGCCAGCAGCTCGACCCTCGGGAGCAATGAGCAGTTCTTC. V and J are TRBV5-1 and TRBJ2-1; tentative D call: TRBD2 (6 bases). V shed 3 bases and J shed 6 bases, with 13 bases lying between them. CDR1 and CDR2 from the germline V gene are SGHRS and YFSETQ. This CDR3 comprises 14 residues.